The TCR beta chain described here comes from a study of CD8 T cells in Susac syndrome. The CDR3 loop spans 17 amino acids. V was shortened by 0 bases and J by 2 bases, with 17 bases between the two germline ends. The germline gives CDR1 LGHNA, CDR2 YNFKEQ. CD8+ and CD4+ T cells from blood underwent TCR beta sequencing. The multiple sclerosis controls were treatment-naive patients with relapsing-remitting disease that was stable or active. TEMRA cells were FACS-enriched, with CD8+ and CD4+ T cells isolated negatively. RNA, at about 0.45 to 1 ug, was reverse transcribed with random hexamers. Amplification of TCR beta CDR3 by immunoSEQ multiplex PCR spanned 54 Vbeta and 13 Jbeta. TCRdb re-analysed the immunoSEQ multiplex PCR reads in MiXCR, keeping a single row per CDR3 protein. The sample comprises around 220,000 distinct CDR3 sequences, roughly 92% of which are singletons, and roughly 0.13% rests with the top ten.

A single count supports this clonotype. The chain links TRBV4-2 to TRBJ2-7, with D unclear. The sample taken for sequencing was CD8+ T cells from PBMCs. This TCR derives from a human donor with multiple sclerosis. The CDR3 nucleotides read TGTGCCAGCAGCCAAGATAGCAGCGCCTCCTTAACCTACGAGCAGTACTTC. The encoded protein is CASSQDSSASLTYEQYF.